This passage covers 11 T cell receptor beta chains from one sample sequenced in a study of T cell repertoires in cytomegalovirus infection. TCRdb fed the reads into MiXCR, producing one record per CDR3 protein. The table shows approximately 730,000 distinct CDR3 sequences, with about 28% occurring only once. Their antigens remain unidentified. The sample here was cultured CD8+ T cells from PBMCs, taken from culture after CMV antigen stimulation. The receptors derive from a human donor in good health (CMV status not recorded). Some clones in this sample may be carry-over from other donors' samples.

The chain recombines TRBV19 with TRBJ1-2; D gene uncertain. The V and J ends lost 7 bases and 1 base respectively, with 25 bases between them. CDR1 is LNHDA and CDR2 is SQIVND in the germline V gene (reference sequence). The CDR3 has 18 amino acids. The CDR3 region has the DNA TGTGCCAGTACCACGGAAGGACGTTTAGACCTACTTAACTATGGCTACACCTTC. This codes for CASTTEGRLDLLNYGYTF.

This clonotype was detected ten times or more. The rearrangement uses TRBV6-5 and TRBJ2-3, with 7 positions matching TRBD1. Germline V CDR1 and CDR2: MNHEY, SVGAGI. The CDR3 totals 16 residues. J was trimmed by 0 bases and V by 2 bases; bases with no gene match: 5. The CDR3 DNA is TGTGCCAGCAGTTACACCCCGACAGGGAGCACAGATACGCAGTATTTT. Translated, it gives CASSYTPTGSTDTQYF.

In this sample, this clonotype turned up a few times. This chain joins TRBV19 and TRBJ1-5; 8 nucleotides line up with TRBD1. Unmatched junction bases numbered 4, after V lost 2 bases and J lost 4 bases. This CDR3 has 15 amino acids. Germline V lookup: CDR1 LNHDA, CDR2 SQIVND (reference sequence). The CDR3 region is CASSIIRDRNQPQHF. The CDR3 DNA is TGTGCCAGTAGTATAATCCGGGACAGGAATCAGCCCCAGCATTTT.

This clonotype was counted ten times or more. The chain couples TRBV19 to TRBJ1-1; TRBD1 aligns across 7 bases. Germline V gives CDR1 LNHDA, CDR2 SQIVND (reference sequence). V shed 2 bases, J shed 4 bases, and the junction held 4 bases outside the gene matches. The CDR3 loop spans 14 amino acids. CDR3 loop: CASSIRGLGTEAFF. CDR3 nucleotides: TGTGCCAGTAGTATAAGGGGGCTTGGCACTGAAGCTTTCTTT.

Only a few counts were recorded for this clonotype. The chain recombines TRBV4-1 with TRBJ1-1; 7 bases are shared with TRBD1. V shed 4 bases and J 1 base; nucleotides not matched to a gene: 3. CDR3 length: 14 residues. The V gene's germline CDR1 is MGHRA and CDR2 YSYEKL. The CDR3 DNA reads TGCGCCAGCAGCCGTAGGACAGGGAACACTGAAGCTTTCTTT. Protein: CASSRRTGNTEAFF.

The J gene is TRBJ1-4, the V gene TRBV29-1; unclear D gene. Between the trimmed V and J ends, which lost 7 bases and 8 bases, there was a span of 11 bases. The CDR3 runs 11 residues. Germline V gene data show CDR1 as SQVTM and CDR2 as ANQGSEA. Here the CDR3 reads CSAVGGEKLFF. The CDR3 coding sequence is TGCAGCGCCGTTGGAGGCGAAAAACTGTTTTTT.

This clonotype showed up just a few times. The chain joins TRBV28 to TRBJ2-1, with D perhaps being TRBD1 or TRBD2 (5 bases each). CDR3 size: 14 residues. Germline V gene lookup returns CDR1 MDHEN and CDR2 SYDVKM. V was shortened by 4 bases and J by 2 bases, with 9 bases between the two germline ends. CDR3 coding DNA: TGTGCCAGCAGTTCCGGGGCTGCCTACAATGAGCAGTTCTTC. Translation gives CASSSGAAYNEQFF. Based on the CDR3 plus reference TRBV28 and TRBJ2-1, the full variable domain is DVKVTQSSRYLVKRTGEKVFLECVQDMDHENMFWYRQDPGLGLRLIYFSYDVKMKEKGDIPEGYSVSREKKERFSLILESASTNQTSMYLCASSSGAAYNEQFFGPGTRLTVL.

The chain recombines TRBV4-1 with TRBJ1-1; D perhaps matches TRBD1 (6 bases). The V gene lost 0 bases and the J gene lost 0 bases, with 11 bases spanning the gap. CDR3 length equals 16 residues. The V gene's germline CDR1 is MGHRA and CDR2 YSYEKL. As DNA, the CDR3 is TGCGCCAGCAGCCAAGAGGGCAGGGGCATGAACACTGAAGCTTTCTTT. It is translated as CASSQEGRGMNTEAFF.

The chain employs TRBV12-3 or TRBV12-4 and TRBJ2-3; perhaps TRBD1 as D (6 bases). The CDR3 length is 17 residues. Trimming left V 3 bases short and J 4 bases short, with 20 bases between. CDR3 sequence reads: CASSFWTADQNPDTQYF. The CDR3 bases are TGTGCCAGCAGTTTTTGGACAGCCGACCAAAACCCAGATACGCAGTATTTT.

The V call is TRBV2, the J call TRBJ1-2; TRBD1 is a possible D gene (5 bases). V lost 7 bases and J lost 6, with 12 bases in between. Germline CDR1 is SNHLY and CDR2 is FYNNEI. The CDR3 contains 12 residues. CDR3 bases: TGTGCCAGCATAAGCAGGGTTGATGGCTACACCTTC. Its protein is CASISRVDGYTF.

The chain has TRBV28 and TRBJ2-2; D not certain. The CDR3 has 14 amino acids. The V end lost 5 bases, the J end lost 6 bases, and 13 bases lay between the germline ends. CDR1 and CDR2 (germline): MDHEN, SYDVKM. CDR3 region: CASSLMTGPGELFF. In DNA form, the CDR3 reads TGTGCCAGCAGTCTTATGACGGGTCCCGGGGAGCTGTTTTTT. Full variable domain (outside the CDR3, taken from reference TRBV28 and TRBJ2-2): DVKVTQSSRYLVKRTGEKVFLECVQDMDHENMFWYRQDPGLGLRLIYFSYDVKMKEKGDIPEGYSVSREKKERFSLILESASTNQTSMYLCASSLMTGPGELFFGEGSRLTVL.